Listed here are 15 T cell receptor beta chains from one sample, sequenced in a study of identical twins. TCRdb re-called the 5' RACE reads through MiXCR, storing one row per CDR3 protein. The table shows around 1.7 million distinct CDR3 sequences, with more than 30% occurring only once. What was sequenced was cord blood. These receptors all stem from a newborn girl in good health.

The chain links TRBV7-6 to TRBJ1-3, with D unclear. V lost 5 bases and J lost 7, with 9 bases in between. Germline loops: CDR1 SGHVS, CDR2 FNYEAQ. The CDR3 contains 12 residues. CDR3 coding DNA: TGTGCCAGCAGCCACTCCTTGAACACCATATATTTT. Amino acids: CASSHSLNTIYF. The full variable domain, in which reference TRBV7-6 and TRBJ1-3 provide the parts outside the CDR3, is GAGVSQSPRYKVTKRGQDVALRCDPISGHVSLYWYRQALGQGPEFLTYFNYEAQQDKSGLPNDRFSAERPEGSISTLTIQRTEQRDSAMYRCASSHSLNTIYFGEGSWLTVV.

This clonotype was found a few times. The gene calls are TRBV9 and TRBJ2-1, with no clear D. The germline gives CDR1 SGDLS, CDR2 YYNGEE. V was shortened by 1 base and J by 5 bases, with 10 bases between the two germline ends. This CDR3 is built from 14 residues. The CDR3 is CASSVWKRDNEQFF. The CDR3 DNA sequence: TGTGCCAGCAGCGTATGGAAGCGAGACAATGAGCAGTTCTTC.

This clonotype was seen more than once but under ten times. This chain uses TRBV20-1 with TRBJ1-5; tentative D call: TRBD1 (5 bases). The CDR3 is 14 residues long. Germline CDR1 reads DFQATT; CDR2 reads SNEGSKA (reference sequence). Between the trimmed V and J ends, which lost 6 bases and 5 bases, there was a span of 17 bases. CDR3 DNA: TGCAGTGCAGACCGGGCCCCGGGGCATCAGCCCCAGCATTTT. It translates to CSADRAPGHQPQHF.

The chain employs TRBV25-1 and TRBJ2-1; 12 bases align to TRBD2. CDR1 MGHDK and CDR2 SYGVNS come from the germline V gene. The length of the CDR3 is 17 residues. Unmatched junction bases numbered 7, after V lost 5 bases and J lost 2 bases. The DNA of the CDR3 is TGTGCCAGCAGTCCAGGGGCTAGCGGGAGGGCCTACAATGAGCAGTTCTTC. Protein: CASSPGASGRAYNEQFF.

CDR3 in DNA: TGTGCCATCAGTGAGCCAGGGCGATACGAGCAGTACTTC. Its translation is CAISEPGRYEQYF. The chain uses TRBV10-3 and TRBJ2-4; D may be TRBD1 (5 bases). The DNA matches TRBJ2-7 better at its end, which makes the J call doubtful. Germline CDR1 reads ENHRY; CDR2 reads SYGVKD. The CDR3 runs 13 residues.

In this sample, this clonotype turned up a few times. J is TRBJ2-7 and V is TRBV20-1; the match to TRBD2 covers 9 bases. Germline CDR1 DFQATT, CDR2 SNEGSKA (reference sequence). V trimming: 0 bases; J trimming: 4 bases; junction bases outside the gene matches: 7. The CDR3 is made up of 15 amino acids. The CDR3 sequence is CSARDLGTSHYEQYF. Here the CDR3 DNA reads TGCAGTGCTAGAGATTTAGGGACTAGCCATTACGAGCAGTACTTC.

This clonotype was counted ten times or more. V usage is TRBV29-1 and J usage is TRBJ1-2; no clear D. Trimming took off 3 bases at V and 4 bases at J, with 6 bases between the two ends. CDR3 length equals 11 residues. Germline assignment: CDR1 SQVTM and CDR2 ANQGSEA. The CDR3 here is CSVDGFYGYTF. DNA of the CDR3: TGCAGCGTTGACGGGTTCTATGGCTACACCTTC.

This clonotype was observed a handful of times. The V call is TRBV29-1, the J call TRBJ1-1, with D possibly matching TRBD1 (5 bases). The CDR3 is 13 residues long. V was pared by 4 bases and J by 0 bases, with 9 bases between. Germline CDR1 reads SQVTM; CDR2 reads ANQGSEA. The CDR3 sequence is CSVGRTLNTEAFF. DNA of the CDR3: TGCAGCGTTGGCAGGACACTGAACACTGAAGCTTTCTTT.

This clonotype was observed a few times. The chain joins TRBV10-3 to TRBJ1-5, with D unresolved. V was clipped by 0 bases and J by 5 bases, with 11 bases between them. The germline gives CDR1 ENHRY, CDR2 SYGVKD. The CDR3 consists of 15 residues. The CDR3 bases are TGTGCCATCAGTGAGTCCCGACGGTCCGATCAGCCCCAGCATTTT. Amino acid sequence: CAISESRRSDQPQHF.

The rearrangement uses TRBV20-1 and TRBJ1-6; D not certain. The CDR3 has 15 amino acids. The V gene lost 4 bases and the J gene lost 0 bases, with 10 bases spanning the gap. Germline loops: CDR1 DFQATT, CDR2 SNEGSKA (reference sequence). The CDR3 reads CSATPESSYNSPLHF. In DNA form, the CDR3 reads TGCAGTGCTACCCCAGAGAGCTCCTATAATTCACCCCTCCACTTT.

This clonotype has a handful of counts. The V gene is TRBV11-1, the J gene TRBJ2-3; D may match TRBD1 or TRBD2 (5 bases each). The CDR3 spans 12 residues. Trimming took 7 bases from V and 6 from J, leaving 11 bases between them. The germline gives CDR1 SGHAT, CDR2 FQDESV (reference sequence). In DNA form, the CDR3 reads TGTGCCAGCACACGCGAGGGGGATACGCAGTATTTT. It specifies CASTREGDTQYF.

This clonotype was seen repeatedly, ten times or more. This sequence joins TRBV10-3 and TRBJ2-5, with TRBD2 matching over 8 bases. Per the germline V gene, CDR1 is ENHRY and CDR2 is SYGVKD. The J segment lost 1 base and the V segment lost 8 bases, leaving 3 bases of the junction unmatched. The CDR3 length is 13 residues. This CDR3 is CAIAGTSQETQYF. As DNA, the CDR3 is TGTGCCATCGCGGGGACTAGCCAAGAGACCCAGTACTTC.

With regard to this clonotype: This could be a read error, since a much larger clone is one nucleotide away. This sequence joins TRBV12-3 or TRBV12-4 and TRBJ1-2; 8 bases are shared with TRBD1. The CDR3 is 15 amino acids. CDR3 DNA sequence: TGTGCCGGCAGTTTTTCGAGACAGGGGCGGAATGGCTACACCTTC. It specifies CAGSFSRQGRNGYTF.

J is TRBJ1-1 and V is TRBV12-3 or TRBV12-4, with a possible D match to TRBD1 (6 bases). This CDR3 has 11 residues. V was cut by 6 bases and J by 7 bases, with 9 bases left in between. The CDR3 DNA reads as TGTGCCAGCAGGGAACAGGGTGAAGCTTTCTTT. This sequence encodes CASREQGEAFF.

V usage is TRBV2 and J usage is TRBJ2-2; D may be TRBD2 (5 bases). The V end was cut by 4 bases, the J end by 5 bases, with 11 bases between. The CDR3 length is 14 residues. Germline V gene lookup returns CDR1 SNHLY and CDR2 FYNNEI. DNA of the CDR3: TGTGCCAGCAGTGCCCTAGCTCGGACCGGGGAGCTGTTTTTT. It specifies CASSALARTGELFF.